The sequence of this T cell receptor beta chain was determined in a study of cytomegalovirus exposure and HLA in healthy donors. The CDR3 consists of 13 residues. The V end lost 11 bases, the J end lost 5 bases, and 16 bases lay between the germline ends. The germline gives CDR1 MNHNS, CDR2 SASEGT. General study results and limits: With further analysis later on, most CMV-associated TCR beta chains appeared HLA-restricted.

As for this clone: The antigen remains unidentified.

The PCR made use of 60 Vbeta and 13 Jbeta primers. Profiled with immunoSEQ multiplex PCR; TCRdb holds only in-frame clones, not every one. The data contain 150,000 to 250,000 clones, 70% to 80% of them singletons. Healthy bone marrow donors made up the donor group. The receptor comes from a girl between 10 and 17 years old in good health and CMV-seropositive. The specimen was PBMCs. V usage is TRBV6-1 and J usage is TRBJ1-5; D may be TRBD1 (6 bases). CDR3 sequence reads: CAGRGDIDQPQHF. DNA of the CDR3: TGTGCCGGGAGGGGGGACATCGATCAGCCCCAGCATTTT.